The clone carrying this TCR beta chain was seen ten or more times. Its matching antigen is unknown. This sample is drawn from a study of radiation and T cells in renal cell carcinoma. Points from the study as a whole: Only small tumor regions of roughly 1 g were sampled.

Germline V gives CDR1 MNHEY, CDR2 SMNVEV (reference sequence). This CDR3 has 17 amino acids. Trimming took 2 bases from V and 2 from J; bases not matched to a gene: 7. TCRdb keeps only in-frame clones here, not all; method: immunoSEQ multiplex PCR. The top ten clones hold 11% of a sample with around 16,000 clones, approximately 50% of them seen once. Noted treatment: treatment-naive control, cytoreductive nephrectomy. The origin of this receptor is a man aged 45-60 years with renal cell carcinoma. The rearrangement uses TRBV27 and TRBJ1-4; 8 bases align to TRBD1. Sequences were derived from tumor tissue, sampled from a patient whose treatment was nephrectomy without radiotherapy. This chain's CDR3 is CASSLRAGGITNEKLFF. CDR3 in DNA: TGTGCCAGCAGTTTACGGGCAGGGGGCATCACTAATGAAAAACTGTTTTTT.